The 16 T cell receptor beta chains below all came from one sample that was sequenced in a study of shared clonotypes between healthy human individuals. Data came from immunoSEQ multiplex PCR; TCRdb stores just in-frame clones and leaves some out. This table holds around 2.3 million clones, 90% to 96% found once. Specimen: naive CD4+ T cells sorted from blood. This sample's subset: CD45RA+ positively selected. The receptor source for this set is a man aged 18 to 29 in good health.

The J gene is TRBJ1-1, the V gene TRBV29-1, with D tentatively TRBD1 (5 bases). This CDR3 is 16 amino acids long. The V gene's germline CDR1 is SQVTM and CDR2 ANQGSEA. V dropped 7 bases and J dropped 1 base, with 22 bases sitting between them. This CDR3 is CSEATPTEGANTEAFF. CDR3 nucleotide sequence: TGCAGCGAAGCCACTCCTACCGAAGGGGCGAACACTGAAGCTTTCTTT.

The chain recombines TRBV6-6 with TRBJ1-2, with D perhaps TRBD1 (6 bases). There are 14 residues in the CDR3. V was pared by 7 bases and J by 8 bases, with 20 bases between. CDR1 and CDR2 (germline): MNHNY, SVGAGI (reference sequence). This CDR3 reads CASKGELGGTGYTF. The CDR3 DNA is TGTGCCAGCAAGGGAGAACTAGGGGGAACAGGCTACACCTTC.

The chain recombines TRBV6-5 with TRBJ2-7; 12 bases match TRBD2. V shed 1 base, J shed 3 bases, and the junction held 4 bases outside the gene matches. The CDR3 sequence is 16 residues long. Germline V gene data show CDR1 as MNHEY and CDR2 as SVGAGI. The chain's CDR3 is CASSYLLAGGNYEQYF. CDR3 nucleotide sequence: TGTGCCAGCAGTTACTTACTAGCGGGGGGAAACTACGAGCAGTACTTC.

V is TRBV5-1 and J is TRBJ2-5; a weak D match, TRBD2 (5 bases). V dropped 2 bases and J dropped 0 bases, with 11 bases sitting between them. Germline CDR1 SGHRS, CDR2 YFSETQ. CDR3 length: 15 residues. The CDR3 sequence: CASSFGAAYQETQYF. DNA of the CDR3: TGCGCCAGCAGCTTTGGAGCGGCGTACCAAGAGACCCAGTACTTC.

This clone was observed a single time. The chain links TRBV5-1 to TRBJ1-2; D is possibly TRBD1 (5 bases). The germline gives CDR1 SGHRS, CDR2 YFSETQ. This CDR3 is built from 14 residues. V lost 0 bases and J 3 bases, leaving 9 bases between the germline ends. The CDR3 bases are TGCGCCAGCAGCTTGGGCAGGGAAGACTATGGCTACACCTTC. Residues: CASSLGREDYGYTF.

V is TRBV6-5 and J is TRBJ2-1, with 8 bases that match TRBD2. The V gene end was trimmed by 5 bases and the J gene end by 1 base; junction bases not matched to a gene: 4. The CDR3 extends over 15 amino acids. CDR1 is MNHEY, CDR2 SVGAGI, per germline. The CDR3 sequence is CASSRGGRSYNEQFF. The CDR3 DNA sequence: TGTGCCAGCAGTCGGGGGGGCCGGTCCTACAATGAGCAGTTCTTC.

The chain uses TRBV5-1 and TRBJ2-7; TRBD1 is a possible D gene (5 bases). The CDR3 has 14 amino acids. Germline CDR1 is SGHRS and CDR2 is YFSETQ. V lost 1 base and J lost 0, with 8 bases in between. The CDR3 sequence: CASSLWGTSYEQYF. CDR3 sequence (DNA): TGCGCCAGCAGCTTGTGGGGCACCTCCTACGAGCAGTACTTC. Complete variable domain (other parts from reference TRBV5-1 and TRBJ2-7): KAGVTQTPRYLIKTRGQQVTLSCSPISGHRSVSWYQQTPGQGLQFLFEYFSETQRNKGNFPGRFSGRQFSNSRSEMNVSTLELGDSALYLCASSLWGTSYEQYFGPGTRLTVT.

The chain links TRBV5-6 to TRBJ2-1; TRBD2 agrees at 12 bases. The V gene's germline CDR1 is SGHDT and CDR2 YYEEEE. V was clipped by 1 base and J by 7 bases; unmatched bases: 6. This CDR3 comprises 16 residues. CDR3 nucleotides: TGTGCCAGCAGCTTGAGATCGACTAGCGGGAGTAATGAGCAGTTCTTC. It encodes CASSLRSTSGSNEQFF.

As concerns this clone: Other DNA variants within this sample encode the same CDR3. CDR3: CASSERGGYEQYF. The CDR3 nucleotides are TGTGCCAGCAGTGAGCGGGGGGGCTACGAGCAGTACTTC. V and J are TRBV6-1 and TRBJ2-7; 9 bases are shared with TRBD2. The ends lost 3 bases at V and 3 bases at J; junction bases unmatched: 0. Germline V gene data show CDR1 as MNHNS and CDR2 as SASEGT. There are 13 residues in the CDR3.

J is TRBJ2-7 and V is TRBV6-1, with D perhaps TRBD1 (5 bases). Germline-derived CDR1 and CDR2 are MNHNS and SASEGT. This CDR3 is 14 amino acids long. V dropped 7 bases and J dropped 0 bases, with 13 bases sitting between them. The CDR3 coding sequence is TGTGCCAGCACAAGGGTCGACAGCTCCTACGAGCAGTACTTC. Encoded protein: CASTRVDSSYEQYF.

The chain links TRBV5-1 to TRBJ2-7; TRBD1 aligns across 9 bases. The CDR3 is 16 residues long. CDR1 SGHRS and CDR2 YFSETQ come from the germline V gene. V dropped 0 bases and J dropped 2; count of bases not matched to a gene: 6. The CDR3 DNA reads TGCGCCAGCAGCTTGGACCGGGACAGGGATACCTACGAGCAGTACTTC. It yields the protein CASSLDRDRDTYEQYF.

This clone has only one observation. The CDR3 loop reads CASRPPSYNSPLHF. The DNA of the CDR3 is TGTGCCAGCCGTCCGCCCTCCTATAATTCACCCCTCCACTTT. The V call is TRBV6-5, the J call TRBJ1-6, with no clear D. V lost 8 bases to trimming and J lost 0 bases, with 8 bases between them. Germline values: CDR1 MNHEY, CDR2 SVGAGI. The CDR3 runs 14 residues.

Details on this clone: This sample also contains other DNA sequences that code for the same CDR3. J is TRBJ2-7 and V is TRBV5-1; D is possibly TRBD1 or TRBD2 (5 bases each). The V end was cut by 0 bases, the J end by 0 bases, with 10 bases between. In germline, CDR1 is SGHRS, CDR2 YFSETQ. This CDR3 is 15 amino acids long. This CDR3 is CASSLDGTSSYEQYF. The CDR3 region has the DNA TGCGCCAGCAGCTTGGACGGGACCAGCTCCTACGAGCAGTACTTC.

The CDR3 region is CASSPMGTAAYEQYF. Written as DNA, the CDR3 is TGTGCCAGCAGCCCGATGGGGACCGCAGCATACGAGCAGTACTTC. The chain is built from TRBV2 and TRBJ2-7; D may be TRBD1 or TRBD2 (5 bases each). The V gene's germline CDR1 is SNHLY and CDR2 FYNNEI. This CDR3 has 15 residues. Trimming cost V 6 bases and J 4 bases, with 19 bases left between them.

V and J are TRBV5-1 and TRBJ2-6, with 10 bases aligning to TRBD1. V dropped 8 bases and J dropped 2; count of bases not matched to a gene: 1. CDR1 and CDR2 from the germline V gene are SGHRS and YFSETQ. The CDR3 runs to 14 residues. The CDR3 DNA sequence: TGCGCCAGTGGACAGGGGGCTGGGGCCAACGTCCTGACTTTC. This codes for CASGQGAGANVLTF.

As to this clone: Other nucleotide sequences in the sample specify the same CDR3. The gene calls are TRBV6-6 and TRBJ2-7, with D possibly matching TRBD1 (5 bases). The CDR3 is 13 amino acids. Trimming took off 0 bases at V and 4 bases at J, with 7 bases between the two ends. Germline V lookup: CDR1 MNHNY, CDR2 SVGAGI (reference sequence). This CDR3 reads CASSYSQGYEQYF. In DNA, the CDR3 is TGTGCCAGCAGTTACTCCCAGGGTTACGAGCAGTACTTC.